Listed here is a single TCR beta chain. Its target is unknown. At one end the junction does not follow the germline gene, possibly because of a read error. There were TCR beta CDR3 regions amplified from RNA transcripts. The study used the HTBI primer set for a first-round RT-PCR of the TCR CDR3. A single record per CDR3 protein comes from TCRdb applying MiXCR to the multiplex PCR reads. Here the sample spans under 700,000 distinct CDR3 sequences, about 45% being singletons. Those with hyperthyroidism were 18 to 65 years old, newly diagnosed, and ill for under 2 months. Investigators excluded patients with uncontrolled infection, other autoimmune disease, pregnancy or lactation. The data are from a study of T cells in Graves' hyperthyroidism and ophthalmopathy. Study findings and constraints: The authors' 13 V-J model separated ophthalmopathy from stable hyperthyroidism.

Germline values: CDR1 LNHNV, CDR2 YYDKDF (reference sequence). The CDR3 has 15 residues. This chain connects TRBV15 to TRBJ2-6; tentatively, D is TRBD2 (5 bases). This clonotype was sampled from a woman aged 18-30 years with Graves' hyperthyroidism. The specimen sequenced was peripheral blood or thyroid tissue (not recorded which). For the CDR3, the DNA is TGTGCCACCAGCAGTTTGGACTCTGAGGCCAACGTCCTGACTTTC. This codes for CATSSLDSEANVLTF.